This entry is about one T cell receptor beta chain. These data come from a study of tumour-infiltrating T cells in Burkitt lymphoma. The data were produced by immunoSEQ multiplex PCR, yet TCRdb's version contains in-frame clones alone and is incomplete. The sample records around 46,000 clones, approximately 31% being singletons. This CDR3 region has 15 residues. Germline V gene lookup returns CDR1 SGHRS and CDR2 YFSETQ. Trimming removed 6 bases from V and 4 bases from J; junction bases left unmatched: 9. Sequenced material: tumor tissue. This TCR derives from a human donor with Burkitt lymphoma. This chain joins TRBV5-1 and TRBJ2-3; 9 bases fit TRBD1. This CDR3 reads CASIPGTGYPDTQYF. In DNA form, the CDR3 reads TGCGCCAGCATCCCCGGGACAGGGTATCCAGATACGCAGTATTTT.